The 13 T cell receptor beta chains reported below all come from one sample, sequenced in a study of T cell changes during pregnancy in multiple sclerosis. This table comes from immunoSEQ multiplex PCR, and its TCRdb copy is limited to in-frame clones, with some not included. Of about 80,000 clones listed, around 90% are singletons. The sequenced sample was peripheral blood, obtained before pregnancy. Receptors were obtained from a female donor with multiple sclerosis, enrolled in a pregnancy study.

The chain has TRBV19 and TRBJ1-1; D not certain. This CDR3 comprises 15 residues. Trimming cost V 2 bases and J 4 bases, with 14 bases left between them. Germline-derived CDR1 and CDR2 are LNHDA and SQIVND (reference sequence). The CDR3 coding sequence is TGTGCCAGTAGTATATTTCCAGTTGGAGGCACTGAAGCTTTCTTT. As protein: CASSIFPVGGTEAFF.

This clone was observed a single time. V is TRBV9 and J is TRBJ2-7; D gene unclear. The germline gives CDR1 SGDLS, CDR2 YYNGEE. The CDR3 contains 12 residues. V lost 0 bases and J lost 5, with 6 bases in between. In nucleotides, the CDR3 is TGTGCCAGCAGCGTAGGAGGTGACGAGCAGTACTTC. Protein sequence: CASSVGGDEQYF.

J is TRBJ2-1 and V is TRBV13, with 7 bases identical to TRBD2. This CDR3 is built from 12 residues. Trimming cost V 8 bases and J 5 bases; bases outside gene matches: 3. In germline, CDR1 is PRHDT, CDR2 FYEKMQ (reference sequence). The CDR3 DNA reads as TGTGCCAGCGGGGGGGGAAACAATGAGCAGTTCTTC. This encodes CASGGGNNEQFF.

The rearrangement links TRBV7-9 to TRBJ2-5; 8 nucleotides line up with TRBD1. J was trimmed by 1 base and V by 5 bases; bases with no gene match: 9. Germline CDR1 reads SEHNR; CDR2 reads FQNEAQ (reference sequence). The CDR3 is 16 residues long. DNA of the CDR3: TGTGCCAGCAGCAACACCAGGACAGGGTCCCAAGAGACCCAGTACTTC. Its translation is CASSNTRTGSQETQYF.

The CDR3 is CASSGQFGTQYF. In DNA, the CDR3 is TGTGCCAGCAGTGGACAGTTTGGGACCCAGTACTTC. V gene TRBV6-5 combines with J gene TRBJ2-5, with D perhaps TRBD1 (6 bases). V lost 5 bases and J 7 bases, leaving 11 bases between the germline ends. CDR3 length: 12 residues. CDR1 MNHEY and CDR2 SVGAGI come from the germline V gene.

The chain is built from TRBV30 and TRBJ1-2; D not certain. Trimming pared 0 bases from V and 2 bases from J, leaving 7 bases between. The CDR3 length is 13 residues. The V gene's germline CDR1 is GTSNPN and CDR2 SVGIG (reference sequence). DNA of the CDR3: TGTGCCTGGAGTGTAGCGGCCAACTATGGCTACACCTTC. This gives the protein CAWSVAANYGYTF.

The chain joins TRBV15 to TRBJ2-3; 8 bases map to TRBD2. The CDR3 has 14 residues. The germline V gene has CDR1 LNHNV and CDR2 YYDKDF (reference sequence). J lost 4 bases, V lost 10 bases, and 10 bases had no gene match. The CDR3 nucleotides read TGTGCCAGCGACGGGGGGGCCCTTTCAGATACGCAGTATTTT. Protein product: CASDGGALSDTQYF. Variable domain in full (rest from reference TRBV15 and TRBJ2-3): DAMVIQNPRYQVTQFGKPVTLSCSQTLNHNVMYWYQQKSSQAPKLLFHYYDKDFNNEADTPDNFQSRRPNTSFCFLDIRSPGLGDTAMYLCASDGGALSDTQYFGPGTRLTVL.

The chain is built from TRBV19 and TRBJ1-1; 7 bases agree with TRBD1. Germline V CDR1 and CDR2: LNHDA, SQIVND (reference sequence). The trim removed 5 bases at V and 0 bases at J, leaving 6 bases unmatched. This CDR3 is 15 amino acids long. This CDR3 is CASSGSDRVNTEAFF. The CDR3 DNA follows: TGTGCCAGTAGTGGTAGTGACAGGGTGAACACTGAAGCTTTCTTT.

The chain uses TRBV4-1 and TRBJ1-1; possibly TRBD1 for D (5 bases). V was clipped by 2 bases and J by 1 base, with 11 bases between them. Per the germline V gene, CDR1 is MGHRA and CDR2 is YSYEKL. The CDR3 loop spans 15 amino acids. CDR3 protein: CASSQPAGGNTEAFF. The CDR3 DNA sequence: TGCGCCAGCAGCCAACCGGCCGGGGGGAACACTGAAGCTTTCTTT.

This sequence joins TRBV27 and TRBJ2-7; the match to TRBD1 covers 7 bases. With 6 bases clipped from V and 3 bases from J, the junction kept 11 bases outside the gene matches. CDR3 size: 15 residues. Germline lookup yields CDR1 MNHEY and CDR2 SMNVEV (reference sequence). CDR3 residues: CASSYRRTGSYEQYF. The CDR3 DNA is TGTGCCAGCAGCTACCGCCGGACAGGCAGCTACGAGCAGTACTTC.

This chain's CDR3 is CASSGRGSSYNEQFF. CDR3 DNA sequence: TGCGCCAGCAGCGGGAGAGGGTCATCCTACAATGAGCAGTTCTTC. The chain joins TRBV5-1 to TRBJ2-1; possibly TRBD2 for D (5 bases). In germline, CDR1 is SGHRS, CDR2 YFSETQ. Trimming stripped 4 bases from V and 1 base from J, with 12 bases between. The CDR3 is 15 residues long.

The rearrangement uses TRBV19 and TRBJ1-6; 10 bases agree with TRBD1. With V trimmed by 7 bases and J by 13 bases, 13 bases remained unmatched. The CDR3 extends over 15 amino acids. CDR1 and CDR2 (germline): LNHDA, SQIVND (reference sequence). The CDR3 coding sequence is TGTGCCAGTAATAAGATGACAGGGGGCGGCCTGCCCCTCCACTTT. Translated, it gives CASNKMTGGGLPLHF.

J is TRBJ2-6 and V is TRBV9; no firm D call. The length of the CDR3 is 17 residues. In germline, CDR1 is SGDLS, CDR2 YYNGEE. Between the trimmed V and J ends, which lost 3 bases and 1 base, there was a span of 14 bases. The CDR3 coding sequence is TGTGCCAGCAGCGCCTCCTCCCGAGAGTCTGGGGCCAACGTCCTGACTTTC. Translated, it gives CASSASSRESGANVLTF.